This TCR beta chain was found in a study of cytomegalovirus exposure and HLA in healthy donors. Study-wide context: There were 350 to 400 genotyped donors. Of these, roughly 82% fell in the genetic ancestry cluster associated with self-reported Caucasian donors. General study points: It emerged from a later analysis that several of the most significant clusters appeared to be linked to common viral pathogens. Among the CMV-associated chains, three were confirmed in vitro as specific for CMV antigens.

Worth noting for this clone: The antigen remains unidentified.

PCR involved 60 Vbeta and 13 Jbeta primers. The repertoire was sequenced with immunoSEQ multiplex PCR; TCRdb's copy has only in-frame clones and lacks some. The profile shows approximately 170,000 clones, less than 85% of them singletons. Trimming took 4 bases from V and 2 from J; bases not matched to a gene: 3. The CDR3 consists of 14 residues. Germline CDR1 reads PRHDT; CDR2 reads FYEKMQ (reference sequence). The sequencing sample was made of PBMCs. The TCR was taken from a boy between 2 and 10 years old in good health and CMV-seronegative. This chain connects TRBV13 to TRBJ2-3; 7 bases line up with TRBD2. The CDR3 region is CASSSGGVTDTQYF. The CDR3 bases are TGTGCCAGCAGCTCTGGGGGGGTCACAGATACGCAGTATTTT.